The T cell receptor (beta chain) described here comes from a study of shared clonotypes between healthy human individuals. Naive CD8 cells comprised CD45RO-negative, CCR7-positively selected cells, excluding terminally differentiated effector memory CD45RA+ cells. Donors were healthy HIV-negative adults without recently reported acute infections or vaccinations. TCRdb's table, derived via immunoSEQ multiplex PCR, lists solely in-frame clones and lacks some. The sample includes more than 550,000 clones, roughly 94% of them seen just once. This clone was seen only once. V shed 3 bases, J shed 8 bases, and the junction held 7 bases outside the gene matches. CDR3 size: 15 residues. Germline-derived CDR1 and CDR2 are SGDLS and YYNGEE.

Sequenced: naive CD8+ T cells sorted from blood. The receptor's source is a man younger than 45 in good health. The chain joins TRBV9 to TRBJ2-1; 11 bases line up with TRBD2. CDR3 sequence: CASSETSGDLYEQFF. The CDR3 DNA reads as TGTGCCAGCAGCGAGACTAGCGGGGACCTCTATGAGCAGTTCTTC.